The 29 T cell receptor beta chains below come from one sample, sequenced in a study of regulatory and conventional T cells in RAG deficiency. This table comes from immunoSEQ multiplex PCR, and its TCRdb copy is limited to in-frame clones, with some not included. The sample lists about 50,000 clones, 75% to 90% seen once, with 0.4% to 0.55% in the top ten. The sorted conventional CD4+ T cells were CD25-low and CD127-high, with genomic DNA sequenced. These data are also associated with another study on regulatory T cells. That source reports: Primers: 52 TRBV forward and 13 TRBJ reverse.

The sequencing input was CD4+ effector T cells sorted from blood. These receptors all stem from a human donor in good health.

The chain recombines TRBV10-3 with TRBJ1-2; D uncertain. The V end lost 0 bases, the J end lost 2 bases, and 7 bases lay between the germline ends. This CDR3 spans 14 amino acids. CDR1 and CDR2 (germline): ENHRY, SYGVKD. The CDR3 DNA reads as TGTGCCATCAGTGAGTCCCCACAGAACTATGGCTACACCTTC. It codes for CAISESPQNYGYTF.

This chain connects TRBV29-1 to TRBJ1-2; tentatively, D is TRBD1 (5 bases). Per germline, CDR1 SQVTM and CDR2 ANQGSEA. The CDR3 sequence is 13 residues long. V lost 5 bases and J lost 5, with 15 bases in between. The CDR3 sequence: CSVRFRGRYGYTF. For the CDR3, the DNA is TGCAGCGTTCGATTCCGGGGCCGATATGGCTACACCTTC.

The rearrangement uses TRBV6-1 and TRBJ2-7; D is undetermined. Germline-derived CDR1 and CDR2 are MNHNS and SASEGT. Trimming pared 2 bases from V and 3 bases from J, leaving 5 bases between. The CDR3 runs to 12 residues. CDR3 DNA sequence: TGTGCCAGCAGTGAACTTTACTACGAGCAGTACTTC. Encoded protein: CASSELYYEQYF.

This sequence joins TRBV6-4 and TRBJ2-7; 7 bases are a match to TRBD1. Germline loops: CDR1 MRHNA, CDR2 SNTAGT. This CDR3 region has 17 residues. With V trimmed by 0 bases and J by 2 bases, 10 bases remained unmatched. As DNA, the CDR3 is TGTGCCAGCAGTGACTCCCTTAGCGACAGGGCGGCCTACGAGCAGTACTTC. Translating it yields CASSDSLSDRAAYEQYF.

The genes are TRBV28 and TRBJ1-2; D ambiguous. V was trimmed by 2 bases and J by 2 bases, leaving 0 bases between them. This CDR3 contains 11 residues. Germline values: CDR1 MDHEN, CDR2 SYDVKM. The CDR3, as DNA: TGTGCCAGCAGTTTAAACTATGGCTACACCTTC. Its protein is CASSLNYGYTF.

V usage is TRBV19 and J usage is TRBJ2-2; D remains ambiguous. Germline CDR1 reads LNHDA; CDR2 reads SQIVND (reference sequence). The V end lost 4 bases, the J end lost 1 base, and 7 bases lay between the germline ends. The CDR3 spans 14 residues. The CDR3 protein is CASSSKGNTGELFF. The CDR3, as DNA: TGTGCCAGTAGTAGCAAGGGGAACACCGGGGAGCTGTTTTTT. The variable domain in full, with the rest retrieved from reference TRBV19 and TRBJ2-2, is DGGITQSPKYLFRKEGQNVTLSCEQNLNHDAMYWYRQDPGQGLRLIYYSQIVNDFQKGDIAEGYSVSREKKESFPLTVTSAQKNPTAFYLCASSSKGNTGELFFGEGSRLTVL.

The CDR3 sequence is CASSKAGGRYEQYF. CDR3 DNA: TGTGCCAGCAGCAAAGCGGGAGGGCGCTACGAGCAGTACTTC. The gene calls are TRBV5-6 and TRBJ2-7; 10 nucleotides align to TRBD2. V gave up 4 bases and J gave up 3 bases; unmatched junction bases: 4. This CDR3 spans 14 amino acids. Germline V gives CDR1 SGHDT, CDR2 YYEEEE. Complete variable domain (other parts from reference TRBV5-6 and TRBJ2-7): DAGVTQSPTHLIKTRGQQVTLRCSPKSGHDTVSWYQQALGQGPQFIFQYYEEEERQRGNFPDRFSGHQFPNYSSELNVNALLLGDSALYLCASSKAGGRYEQYFGPGTRLTVT.

On this clone itself: The sample holds other DNA sequences that translate to the same CDR3. This chain connects TRBV29-1 to TRBJ2-6; weak D call: TRBD2 (6 bases). Deletions cut 6 bases from V and 2 bases from J, with 8 bases between. The germline V gene has CDR1 SQVTM and CDR2 ANQGSEA. The CDR3 has 13 residues. The CDR3 DNA reads TGCAGCGTCGGGAGTACTGGGGCCAACGTCCTGACTTTC. It yields the protein CSVGSTGANVLTF.

This chain connects TRBV5-6 to TRBJ1-2; D remains unclear. Per the germline V gene, CDR1 is SGHDT and CDR2 is YYEEEE. This CDR3 has 13 residues. Trimming took off 2 bases at V and 3 bases at J, with 8 bases between the two ends. In DNA, the CDR3 is TGTGCCAGCAGCTTCACAAGGCACTATGGCTACACCTTC. Translating gives CASSFTRHYGYTF.

The chain combines TRBV2 with TRBJ2-3; D is ambiguous. Germline V lookup: CDR1 SNHLY, CDR2 FYNNEI. The CDR3 totals 13 residues. The V end lost 6 bases, the J end lost 3 bases, and 10 bases lay between the germline ends. DNA for the CDR3: TGTGCCAGCAGAATCGGGCTAACAGATACGCAGTATTTT. The encoded protein is CASRIGLTDTQYF. Variable domain in full (rest from reference TRBV2 and TRBJ2-3): EPEVTQTPSHQVTQMGQEVILRCVPISNHLYFYWYRQILGQKVEFLVSFYNNEISEKSEIFDDQFSVERPDGSNFTLKIRSTKLEDSAMYFCASRIGLTDTQYFGPGTRLTVL.

V and J are TRBV5-6 and TRBJ1-3; D call uncertain. CDR1 and CDR2 (germline): SGHDT, YYEEEE. Between the trimmed V and J ends, which lost 0 bases and 0 bases, there was a span of 7 bases. The CDR3 is 15 residues long. The CDR3 is CASSLGGLSGNTIYF. CDR3 coding DNA: TGTGCCAGCAGCTTGGGGGGTCTCTCTGGAAACACCATATATTTT.

The chain joins TRBV13 to TRBJ2-1; 9 bases align to TRBD1. Germline values: CDR1 PRHDT, CDR2 FYEKMQ (reference sequence). V was clipped by 5 bases and J by 6 bases; unmatched bases: 8. The CDR3 contains 15 residues. This chain's CDR3 is CASSRSGQGPNEQFF. CDR3 DNA sequence: TGTGCCAGCAGCCGATCGGGACAGGGACCCAATGAGCAGTTCTTC. Using reference TRBV13 and TRBJ2-1 for the parts outside the CDR3, the full variable domain is AAGVIQSPRHLIKEKRETATLKCYPIPRHDTVYWYQQGPGQDPQFLISFYEKMQSDKGSIPDRFSAQQFSDYHSELNMSSLELGDSALYFCASSRSGQGPNEQFFGPGTRLTVL.

The V call is TRBV5-6, the J call TRBJ1-2; D is undetermined. Between the trimmed V and J ends, which lost 2 bases and 3 bases, there was a span of 8 bases. The CDR3 has 13 amino acids. Looked up from germline, CDR1 is SGHDT and CDR2 is YYEEEE. CDR3 in DNA: TGTGCCAGCAGCTTCCCCCAGGACTATGGCTACACCTTC. Its protein is CASSFPQDYGYTF.

V usage is TRBV5-1 and J usage is TRBJ2-3; TRBD1 agrees at 8 bases. V dropped 4 bases and J dropped 2; count of bases not matched to a gene: 9. The CDR3 covers 16 residues. CDR1 and CDR2 from the germline V gene are SGHRS and YFSETQ. The CDR3 DNA is TGCGCCAGCAGCCTGGAGGACAGGGCCCCCACAGATACGCAGTATTTT. Its protein is CASSLEDRAPTDTQYF. The full variable domain, with the rest looked up from reference TRBV5-1 and TRBJ2-3, is KAGVTQTPRYLIKTRGQQVTLSCSPISGHRSVSWYQQTPGQGLQFLFEYFSETQRNKGNFPGRFSGRQFSNSRSEMNVSTLELGDSALYLCASSLEDRAPTDTQYFGPGTRLTVL.

The rearrangement joins TRBV11-1 to TRBJ2-3, with 7 bases fitting TRBD2. After removal of 3 bases from V and 8 bases from J, the junction contained 5 bases not matched to a gene. Germline V CDR1 and CDR2: SGHAT, FQDESV (reference sequence). The CDR3 extends over 13 amino acids. CDR3 in DNA: TGTGCCAGCAGCTTCACCAGCGGGACTACGCAGTATTTT. Translating gives CASSFTSGTTQYF.

In this sample, this clone turned up once. V usage is TRBV6-5 and J usage is TRBJ1-1, with unresolved D. V was trimmed by 6 bases and J by 2 bases, leaving 13 bases between them. Germline CDR1 reads MNHEY; CDR2 reads SVGAGI. The length of the CDR3 is 14 residues. The chain's CDR3 is CASSLYTPNTEAFF. DNA for the CDR3: TGTGCCAGCAGCCTGTACACACCTAACACTGAAGCTTTCTTT.

This chain joins TRBV2 and TRBJ2-7; 13 positions agree with TRBD2. Trimming took 9 bases from V and 3 from J; bases not matched to a gene: 5. Germline lookup yields CDR1 SNHLY and CDR2 FYNNEI. This CDR3 spans 14 amino acids. The CDR3 reads CASLGLAGHYEQYF. The CDR3 DNA reads TGTGCCAGTTTGGGACTAGCGGGGCACTACGAGCAGTACTTC.

This clone has just one count. The CDR3 here is CASSDERGGSNEQFF. CDR3 bases: TGTGCCAGTAGTGACGAAAGGGGGGGATCCAATGAGCAGTTCTTC. The chain carries TRBV19 and TRBJ2-1; D is perhaps TRBD2 (7 bases). CDR1 and CDR2 (germline): LNHDA, SQIVND (reference sequence). Trimming pared 5 bases from V and 6 bases from J, leaving 17 bases between. There are 15 residues in the CDR3.

This chain links TRBV7-2 with TRBJ1-2; D call uncertain. This CDR3 contains 13 residues. Per the germline V gene, CDR1 is SGHTA and CDR2 is FQGNSA. Deletions cut 2 bases from V and 4 bases from J, with 8 bases between. The CDR3 nucleotides read TGTGCCAGCAGCTTATATCTGAGCTATGGCTACACCTTC. This codes for CASSLYLSYGYTF.

This rearrangement joins TRBV18 to TRBJ1-2, with TRBD1 identical over 7 bases. The CDR3 is 13 amino acids. The germline V gene has CDR1 KGHSH and CDR2 LQKENI. J was trimmed by 2 bases and V by 6 bases; bases with no gene match: 3. The CDR3 protein is CASSNRGNYGYTF. The CDR3 nucleotides read TGTGCCAGCTCCAACAGGGGAAACTATGGCTACACCTTC.

Only one count was recorded for this clone. This chain's CDR3 is CASSTDRTQPQHF. The DNA of the CDR3 is TGTGCCAGCAGTACGGACAGGACTCAGCCCCAGCATTTT. The chain carries TRBV6-6 and TRBJ1-5; 7 bases agree with TRBD1. CDR1 is MNHNY and CDR2 is SVGAGI in the germline V gene (reference sequence). Trimming removed 5 bases from V and 6 bases from J; junction bases left unmatched: 4. The CDR3 is made up of 13 amino acids.

The chain joins TRBV7-9 to TRBJ1-6; possible D gene TRBD1, 5 bases. V was shortened by 5 bases and J by 7 bases, with 15 bases between the two germline ends. In germline, CDR1 is SEHNR, CDR2 FQNEAQ (reference sequence). This CDR3 spans 15 amino acids. In DNA, the CDR3 is TGTGCCAGCAGCCAGCCGGGGGGGGGAAATTCACCCCTCCACTTT. This sequence encodes CASSQPGGGNSPLHF.

The rearrangement joins TRBV7-9 to TRBJ2-7; D call uncertain. CDR1 is SEHNR, CDR2 FQNEAQ, per germline (reference sequence). V was pared by 1 base and J by 0 bases, with 16 bases between. The CDR3 runs 17 residues. CDR3 sequence (DNA): TGTGCCAGCAGCTTAGGGCCCGGACCCACGGGCTCCTACGAGCAGTACTTC. It is translated as CASSLGPGPTGSYEQYF.

This clone was seen only once. The genes are TRBV4-1 and TRBJ1-4; D gene unclear. Trimming cost V 4 bases and J 7 bases, with 16 bases left between them. Germline lookup yields CDR1 MGHRA and CDR2 YSYEKL. CDR3 length equals 15 residues. The CDR3 loop reads CASSPAQVSGEKLFF. The CDR3 DNA reads TGCGCCAGCAGCCCGGCTCAGGTGTCAGGTGAAAAACTGTTTTTT.

The chain combines TRBV21-1 with TRBJ1-3; the DNA was not used to check the table's D call, TRBD1. TRBV21-1 is flagged as a pseudogene. CDR3 length equals 16 residues. CDR3: CASSKFPRDRGNTIYF. The CDR3 coding sequence is TGTGCCAGCAGCAAATTCCCCAGGGACAGAGGAAACACCATATATTTT.

This clone was recorded once. The rearrangement uses TRBV6-5 and TRBJ1-4; TRBD1 is a possible D gene (5 bases). The CDR3 has 14 amino acids. The germline V gene encodes CDR1 MNHEY and CDR2 SVGAGI. The V and J ends lost 7 bases and 2 bases respectively, with 11 bases between them. The CDR3 DNA is TGTGCCAGCAAGCAGGGAATCACTAATGAAAAACTGTTTTTT. Its translation is CASKQGITNEKLFF.

The rearrangement links TRBV5-1 to TRBJ2-6, with 11 nucleotides matching TRBD1. V lost 0 bases to trimming and J lost 0 bases; unmatched junction nucleotides: 2. The germline V gene encodes CDR1 SGHRS and CDR2 YFSETQ. This CDR3 region has 18 residues. The CDR3, as DNA: TGCGCCAGCAGCTTGGGCGGGACAGGGGGCTCTGGGGCCAACGTCCTGACTTTC. Its protein is CASSLGGTGGSGANVLTF.

The chain is built from TRBV5-4 and TRBJ2-5; tentatively, D is TRBD1 (6 bases). V was cut by 4 bases and J by 2 bases, with 12 bases left in between. This CDR3 comprises 14 residues. From germline, CDR1 is SGHNT and CDR2 YYREEE (reference sequence). The CDR3 protein is CASSTRQVQETQYF. The CDR3 DNA is TGTGCCAGCAGCACTCGACAGGTTCAAGAGACCCAGTACTTC.

V is TRBV6-5 and J is TRBJ1-2; the D is unclear. This CDR3 contains 14 residues. Germline V gene lookup returns CDR1 MNHEY and CDR2 SVGAGI. V lost 5 bases to trimming and J lost 4 bases, with 14 bases between them. The CDR3 region is CASSPGGASYGYTF. The CDR3 DNA reads as TGTGCCAGCAGTCCTGGAGGAGCCAGCTATGGCTACACCTTC.